These T cell receptor beta chains were read from a single sample in a study of blood T cell repertoires in COVID-19. Profiling relied on immunoSEQ multiplex PCR, and the TCRdb table lists in-frame clones only, not all of them. Found here are tens of thousands of clones, 79% of them singletons; the top ten hold 47%. Material for sequencing was peripheral blood. All receptors derive from a human donor in a cohort sampled during active COVID-19. CDR3s include the opening cysteine and the closing phenylalanine or tryptophan. A D gene is named only where the DNA matches it firmly. A row's size may be missing; if present it is once, few, many or a size class.

cdr3_length	v_call	j_call	clone_size	d_call	cdr3_aa	cdr3_nt
18	TRBV4-2	TRBJ1-2	NA	TRBD1	CASSPRLIGTGGHYGYTF	TGTGCCAGCAGCCCACGCTTGATCGGGACAGGGGGCCACTATGGCTACACCTTC
13	TRBV6-5	TRBJ2-1	NA	NA	CASSRDQGQEQFF	TGTGCCAGCAGTAGAGACCAGGGGCAGGAGCAGTTCTTC
14	TRBV19	TRBJ2-2	NA	NA	CASSIADLTGELFF	TGTGCCAGTAGTATAGCCGACTTGACCGGGGAGCTGTTTTTT
15	TRBV5-1	TRBJ2-1	NA	NA	CASSLALSSYNEQFF	TGCGCCAGCAGCTTGGCCCTAAGCTCCTACAATGAGCAGTTCTTC
16	TRBV28	TRBJ2-1	NA	NA	CASSTPDSVTYNEQFF	TGTGCCAGCAGTACCCCGGATAGCGTCACCTACAATGAGCAGTTCTTC
16	TRBV5-1	TRBJ2-1	once	NA	CASSLKGARAYNEQFF	TGCGCCAGCAGCTTGAAAGGGGCTCGAGCCTACAATGAGCAGTTCTTC
16	TRBV7-2	TRBJ2-1	NA	NA	CASSLPLPKAGDEQFF	TGTGCCAGCAGCTTACCCCTACCGAAAGCGGGCGATGAGCAGTTCTTC
16	TRBV2	TRBJ1-2	once	TRBD1	CASSRSGTGGVNGYTF	TGTGCCAGCAGTCGCTCCGGGACAGGGGGCGTCAATGGCTACACCTTC
14	TRBV6-4	TRBJ1-5	NA	NA	CASSEGWGDQPQHF	TGTGCCAGCAGTGAGGGTTGGGGGGATCAGCCCCAGCATTTT
14	TRBV18	TRBJ2-7	NA	TRBD1	CASSGQGAKNEQYF	TGTGCCAGCTCAGGACAGGGGGCGAAGAACGAGCAGTACTTC
13	TRBV2	TRBJ1-5	NA	TRBD1	CASRTGRYQPQHF	TGTGCCAGCAGGACAGGGCGTTATCAGCCCCAGCATTTT
16	TRBV7-9	TRBJ2-7	NA	TRBD1	CASSDRTGTGPYEQYF	TGTGCCAGCAGCGACCGAACCGGGACAGGCCCCTACGAGCAGTACTTC
15	TRBV3-1/TRBV3-2	TRBJ1-6	NA	NA	CASSQVRLYNSPLHF	TGTGCCAGCAGCCAAGTGCGACTCTATAATTCACCCCTCCACTTT
13	TRBV5-4	TRBJ2-7	NA	TRBD1	CASSEGQGVIQYF	TGTGCCAGCAGCGAAGGACAGGGGGTGATTCAGTACTTC
12	TRBV30	TRBJ1-2	NA	NA	CAWSVISYGYTF	TGTGCCTGGAGTGTTATCAGCTATGGCTACACCTTC
17	TRBV15	TRBJ2-5	NA	NA	CATSRVGVGMSYETQYF	TGTGCCACCAGCAGAGTAGGGGTAGGAATGTCGTATGAGACCCAGTACTTC
19	TRBV5-1	TRBJ2-6	many	TRBD1	CASSLEVRTGGSGANVLTF	TGCGCCAGCAGCTTGGAGGTTCGGACAGGGGGGTCTGGGGCCAACGTCCTGACTTTC
12	TRBV12-3/TRBV12-4	TRBJ1-2	NA	NA	CASSSGDYGYTF	TGTGCCAGCAGTAGCGGCGACTATGGCTACACCTTC
13	TRBV5-1	TRBJ2-7	NA	NA	CASSLEDTYEQYF	TGCGCCAGCAGCTTGGAAGACACCTACGAGCAGTACTTC
14	TRBV28	TRBJ1-4	NA	TRBD1	CASSLAQGVEKLFF	TGTGCCAGCAGTTTGGCACAGGGGGTTGAAAAACTGTTTTTT
15	TRBV7-2	TRBJ2-5	once	TRBD2	CASSSGLAGQETQYF	TGTGCCAGCAGTTCTGGACTAGCGGGACAAGAGACCCAGTACTTC
15	TRBV28	TRBJ1-6	NA	TRBD1	CASSSPEDRGSPLHF	TGTGCCAGCAGCTCCCCCGAGGACAGGGGTTCACCCCTCCACTTT
12	TRBV5-1	TRBJ1-4	NA	NA	CASSGRGEKLFF	TGCGCCAGCTCAGGGCGGGGAGAAAAACTGTTTTTT
14	TRBV28	TRBJ1-6	NA	TRBD1	CASTSGQGASPLHF	TGTGCCAGCACCTCGGGACAGGGGGCCTCACCCCTCCACTTT
13	TRBV29-1	TRBJ2-3	NA	TRBD1	CSVRQGRGDTQYF	TGCAGCGTTAGACAGGGGCGAGGAGATACGCAGTATTTT
18	TRBV19	TRBJ2-1	NA	TRBD2	CASSIRARAGLAYNEQFF	TGTGCCAGTAGTATTCGGGCCAGAGCGGGACTAGCCTACAATGAGCAGTTCTTC
15	TRBV6-5	TRBJ1-5	NA	NA	CASSTQGLSNQPQHF	TGTGCCAGCAGTACGCAGGGTCTTAGCAATCAGCCCCAGCATTTT
13	TRBV5-1	TRBJ2-7	NA	NA	CASKSGTYYEQYF	TGCGCCAGCAAGTCCGGGACTTACTACGAGCAGTACTTC
14	TRBV19	TRBJ2-1	NA	TRBD2	CASGLAGSYNEQFF	TGTGCCAGTGGACTAGCGGGAAGCTACAATGAGCAGTTCTTC
13	TRBV11-3	TRBJ2-3	NA	NA	CASSLDPADTQYF	TGTGCCAGCAGCTTAGATCCGGCAGATACGCAGTATTTT
15	TRBV18	TRBJ2-1	NA	NA	CASSPWGEQDNEQFF	TGTGCCAGCTCACCATGGGGAGAACAAGACAATGAGCAGTTCTTC
14	TRBV7-2	TRBJ1-1	NA	TRBD1	CASSLWTGNTEAFF	TGTGCCAGCAGCTTATGGACAGGGAACACTGAAGCTTTCTTT
15	TRBV5-1	TRBJ2-3	NA	TRBD2	CASSLSSGGADTQYF	TGCGCCAGCAGCCTTTCTAGCGGGGGGGCAGATACGCAGTATTTT
18	TRBV5-4	TRBJ2-6	once	NA	CASSLKGGPPSGANVLTF	TGTGCCAGCAGCTTGAAGGGGGGGCCTCCCTCTGGGGCCAACGTCCTGACTTTC
12	TRBV6-5	TRBJ1-2	NA	NA	CASSLKGYGYTF	TGTGCCAGCAGTCTCAAGGGGTATGGCTACACCTTC
15	TRBV7-8	TRBJ2-2	NA	TRBD2	CASSLAGGPTGELFF	TGTGCCAGCAGCTTAGCGGGAGGGCCGACCGGGGAGCTGTTTTTT
12	TRBV27	TRBJ2-1	NA	NA	CASSSPGYEQFF	TGTGCCAGCAGTTCGCCGGGATATGAGCAGTTCTTC
15	TRBV18	TRBJ1-2	NA	NA	CASSSTDLDRYGYTF	TGTGCCAGCTCATCCACAGATCTGGATCGCTATGGCTACACCTTC
15	TRBV5-1	TRBJ2-2	NA	TRBD2	CASSLLAGGTGELFF	TGCGCCAGCAGCTTGCTAGCGGGGGGCACCGGGGAGCTGTTTTTT
15	TRBV19	TRBJ2-7	NA	TRBD1	CASSIVGDRAYEQYF	TGTGCCAGTAGTATAGTAGGGGACAGAGCCTACGAGCAGTACTTC
15	TRBV10-3	TRBJ1-1	NA	TRBD1	CAISPRTGMNTEAFF	TGTGCCATCAGTCCTAGGACAGGGATGAACACTGAAGCTTTCTTT
16	TRBV10-3	TRBJ1-1	NA	NA	CAISPSTGLLNTEAFF	TGTGCCATCAGTCCTTCGACAGGCCTCTTGAACACTGAAGCTTTCTTT
17	TRBV3-1/TRBV3-2	TRBJ1-6	NA	TRBD1	CASSQDQGTGGSSPLHF	TGTGCCAGCAGCCAAGATCAGGGGACAGGGGGAAGCTCACCCCTCCACTTT
13	TRBV7-9	TRBJ1-1	once	NA	CASSLEGFTEAFF	TGTGCCAGCAGCTTAGAGGGGTTCACTGAAGCTTTCTTT
16	TRBV27	TRBJ1-3	NA	NA	CASSSSGARPGNTIYF	TGTGCCAGCAGCTCCTCCGGAGCCCGGCCTGGAAACACCATATATTTT